This entry lists 3 T cell receptor beta chains sequenced from one sample in a study of T-cell reconstitution after alpha-beta-depleted transplantation in children. A TCRbeta library incorporating unique molecular identifiers was prepared. TCRdb ran MiXCR on the PCR reads and lists one entry per CDR3 protein. The sample consists of roughly 100,000 distinct CDR3 sequences, under 9% of them appearing once. The sample here was PBMCs, taken before TCRalphabeta/CD19-depleted stem cell transplant. The receptors derive from a boy between 2 and 10 years old with acute lymphoblastic leukemia, due to receive a stem cell transplant.

Remarks on this clonotype: This may be a read error, as it is one base from a much larger clone. The rearrangement uses TRBV20-1 and TRBJ1-6; D ambiguous. This CDR3 comprises 11 residues. Germline values: CDR1 DFQATT, CDR2 SNEGSKA (reference sequence). The CDR3 reads CCASPGGPLHF. The CDR3 DNA reads TGCTGTGCTAGCCCGGGAGGACCCCTCCACTTT.

A few counts support this clonotype. CDR3 protein: CSVARTTNQPQHF. In nucleotides, the CDR3 is TGCAGTGTTGCAAGGACAACCAATCAGCCCCAGCATTTT. The chain recombines TRBV20-1 with TRBJ1-5, with a tentative D call TRBD1 (5 bases). Germline CDR1 and CDR2: DFQATT and SNEGSKA (reference sequence). This CDR3 is 13 amino acids long. Trimming left V 7 bases short and J 3 bases short, with 13 bases between.

The V call is TRBV6-5, the J call TRBJ1-1; D remains unclear. Germline CDR1 is MNHEY and CDR2 is SVGAGI. Trimming left V 8 bases short and J 1 base short, with 5 bases between. The CDR3 length is 11 residues. The CDR3 nucleotides read TGTGCCAGCGGATCGAACACTGAAGCTTTCTTT. Its translation: CASGSNTEAFF.